Listed here are 13 T cell receptor beta chains from one sample, sequenced in a study of post-analysis software for immune sequencing data. Their specific antigens are unknown. TCR beta libraries were prepared from cDNA with unique molecular identifiers. TCRdb reanalysed the PCR reads using MiXCR and keeps one entry per CDR3 protein. The sample holds some 500,000 distinct CDR3 sequences, roughly 46% seen once. Study observations and caveats: Comparison of patients with controls showed roughly five TRBV segments more frequent in patients, TRBV5-6, TRBV5-1 and TRBV20-1 among them.

The sample consisted of blood. The receptors were gathered from a girl aged 10-17 years with multiple sclerosis.

The rearrangement joins TRBV7-2 to TRBJ2-7, with 11 bases that match TRBD2. This CDR3 has 16 residues. J lost 2 bases, V lost 5 bases, and 8 bases had no gene match. Germline-derived CDR1 and CDR2 are SGHTA and FQGNSA. The CDR3 region is CASSPKTSGSPYEQYF. The CDR3, as DNA: TGTGCCAGCAGCCCAAAAACTAGCGGGAGCCCCTACGAGCAGTACTTC.

The V call is TRBV5-1, the J call TRBJ2-3; no clear D. This CDR3 has 15 residues. V was clipped by 2 bases and J by 0 bases, with 10 bases between them. In germline, CDR1 is SGHRS, CDR2 YFSETQ. The CDR3 is CASSLPTQSTDTQYF. CDR3 nucleotide sequence: TGCGCCAGCAGCTTACCGACTCAGAGCACAGATACGCAGTATTTT.

The chain couples TRBV20-1 to TRBJ1-5; no clear D. The CDR3 consists of 14 residues. Germline V gene lookup returns CDR1 DFQATT and CDR2 SNEGSKA (reference sequence). Trimming took 1 base from V and 2 from J, leaving 9 bases between them. CDR3 residues: CSARGALGNQPQHF. Here the CDR3 DNA reads TGCAGTGCTAGAGGGGCATTGGGCAATCAGCCCCAGCATTTT.

Only a few counts were recorded for this clonotype. The V and J genes are TRBV5-1 and TRBJ1-1; 8 bases map to TRBD1. The germline V gene encodes CDR1 SGHRS and CDR2 YFSETQ. The CDR3 runs 15 residues. Germline trimming cut 0 bases from V and 7 bases from J; bases unmatched to any gene: 8. The CDR3 is CASSLADRGRFEAFF. The CDR3, as DNA: TGCGCCAGCAGCTTGGCAGACAGGGGTCGCTTTGAAGCTTTCTTT. Looking up the rest from reference TRBV5-1 and TRBJ1-1 gives the full variable domain: KAGVTQTPRYLIKTRGQQVTLSCSPISGHRSVSWYQQTPGQGLQFLFEYFSETQRNKGNFPGRFSGRQFSNSRSEMNVSTLELGDSALYLCASSLADRGRFEAFFGQGTRLTVV.

The chain recombines TRBV5-1 with TRBJ2-3, with D tentatively TRBD2 (6 bases). V was pared by 4 bases and J by 6 bases, with 18 bases between. The CDR3 length is 15 residues. CDR1 is SGHRS, CDR2 YFSETQ, per germline. The CDR3 sequence: CASSLLHGGEDTQYF. CDR3 nucleotide sequence: TGCGCCAGCAGCCTCCTCCACGGGGGAGAGGATACGCAGTATTTT.

The V gene is TRBV2, the J gene TRBJ2-7; weak D call: TRBD2 (6 bases). Trimming removed 2 bases from V and 0 bases from J, with 17 bases in between. CDR3 length: 17 amino acids. The germline V gene encodes CDR1 SNHLY and CDR2 FYNNEI. In DNA form, the CDR3 reads TGTGCCAGCAGTGAAAACCTTAAGGGACTCGTCTCCTACGAGCAGTACTTC. Its translation: CASSENLKGLVSYEQYF.

The rearrangement uses TRBV3-1 and TRBJ2-5; unclear D gene. Near its end, the DNA agrees better with TRBJ2-7, so the J call may be wrong. The germline gives CDR1 LGHDT, CDR2 YNNKEL (reference sequence). This CDR3 is built from 13 residues. In DNA form, the CDR3 reads TGTGCCAGCAGCCAAGGCCTGGGCTACGAGCAGTACTTC. It is translated as CASSQGLGYEQYF.

This chain joins TRBV6-1 and TRBJ2-4; 10 positions match TRBD1. The CDR3 loop spans 14 amino acids. Germline V gene sequence: CDR1 MNHNS, CDR2 SASEGT. The trim removed 4 bases at V and 5 bases at J, leaving 2 bases unmatched. CDR3 sequence reads: CASSGQGAQNIQYF. The CDR3 DNA sequence: TGTGCCAGCAGTGGACAGGGGGCACAAAACATTCAGTACTTC.

This clonotype has just one count. The junction departs from germline at one end; a sequencing error may be responsible. The V call is TRBV6-1, the J call TRBJ1-2, with unresolved D. The CDR3 loop spans 14 amino acids. Germline CDR1 and CDR2: MNHNS and SASEGT. The CDR3 region is CACSELGYLGGYTF. CDR3 sequence (DNA): TGTGCCTGCAGTGAACTGGGATATTTGGGTGGCTACACCTTC.

The rearrangement uses TRBV29-1 and TRBJ2-1, with 11 bases that match TRBD2. This CDR3 is built from 19 residues. CDR1 SQVTM and CDR2 ANQGSEA come from the germline V gene. Losses at the gene ends were 1 base for V and 4 bases for J; bases not matched to a gene: 15. CDR3 sequence reads: CSVEGSKYLAGGRYNEQFF. CDR3 DNA sequence: TGCAGCGTTGAAGGGTCCAAGTATCTAGCGGGGGGTCGATACAATGAGCAGTTCTTC.

The chain employs TRBV28 and TRBJ2-1, with D unclear. The CDR3 length is 10 residues. Germline V lookup: CDR1 MDHEN, CDR2 SYDVKM. V dropped 8 bases and J dropped 6 bases, with 5 bases sitting between them. The CDR3 DNA reads as TGTGCCAGCGCCGGCAATGAGCAGTTCTTC. Its protein product is CASAGNEQFF.

The chain combines TRBV20-1 with TRBJ2-1; possible D gene TRBD2, 6 bases. Judging by the DNA end, TRBJ2-7 fits better; the J call may be wrong. CDR3 length equals 14 residues. Germline values: CDR1 DFQATT, CDR2 SNEGSKA (reference sequence). The CDR3, as DNA: TGCAGTGCGAGACGCGGGACTTACTACAATGAGCAGTACTTC. It translates to CSARRGTYYNEQYF.

The rearrangement joins TRBV20-1 to TRBJ2-5; D ambiguous. The end of the DNA aligns better with TRBJ2-7, so the J call may be wrong. The germline CDR1 and CDR2 sequences are DFQATT and SNEGSKA (reference sequence). There are 12 residues in the CDR3. This CDR3 reads CSAHWRTYEQYF. CDR3 nucleotide sequence: TGCAGTGCTCATTGGCGAACCTACGAGCAGTACTTC.